The 30 T cell receptor beta chains below come from one sample, sequenced in a study of blood T cell repertoires in COVID-19. Repertoires were generated with immunoSEQ multiplex PCR, while TCRdb's copy carries only in-frame clones and drops some. The data show 16,000 or so clones, about 88% seen once. The sequenced material came from peripheral blood. The origin of the receptors is a human donor in a cohort sampled during active COVID-19.

This sequence joins TRBV4-3 and TRBJ2-1; 11 nucleotides align to TRBD1. CDR3 length: 16 amino acids. CDR1 and CDR2 from the germline V gene are LGHNA and YSLEER. Trimming at V came to 1 base and at J to 3 bases, leaving 2 bases not matched to a gene. CDR3 in amino acids: CASSQGTGGDYNEQFF. As DNA, the CDR3 is TGCGCCAGCAGCCAAGGGACAGGGGGCGACTACAATGAGCAGTTCTTC.

The rearrangement uses TRBV4-3 and TRBJ2-2, with 8 bases lining up with TRBD1. Germline V gene sequence: CDR1 LGHNA, CDR2 YSLEER. The V segment lost 6 bases and the J segment 4 bases; nucleotides outside the gene matches: 13. The length of the CDR3 is 17 residues. Here the CDR3 reads CASRLATGVYPTGELFF. In nucleotides, the CDR3 is TGCGCCAGCAGGCTTGCGACAGGGGTCTACCCCACCGGGGAGCTGTTTTTT.

This clone was detected only once. This chain links TRBV7-3 with TRBJ2-7; TRBD1 matches at 8 bases. Per the germline V gene, CDR1 is SGHTA and CDR2 is FQGTGA. Trimming cost V 4 bases and J 6 bases; bases outside gene matches: 8. CDR3 length: 14 amino acids. As DNA, the CDR3 is TGTGCCAGCAGCTACCGGGACAGGACGAGCGAGCAGTACTTC. Encoded protein: CASSYRDRTSEQYF.

The rearrangement uses TRBV6-5 and TRBJ2-3; the D gene is possibly TRBD2 (5 bases). With 2 bases removed from V and 7 bases from J, the gap between germline ends came to 7 bases. The CDR3 is 12 residues long. The germline gives CDR1 MNHEY, CDR2 SVGAGI. For the CDR3, the DNA is TGTGCCAGCAGTTACGGAGGTAATACGCAGTATTTT. It specifies CASSYGGNTQYF.

The chain employs TRBV18 and TRBJ2-1, with 9 bases fitting TRBD2. V lost 2 bases, J lost 7 bases, and 6 bases stayed unmatched. Germline V gene data show CDR1 as KGHSH and CDR2 as LQKENI. The CDR3 totals 15 residues. This chain's CDR3 is CASSPERGAGNEQFF. CDR3 DNA: TGTGCCAGCTCACCAGAGCGGGGGGCCGGGAATGAGCAGTTCTTC.

CDR3 sequence: CASSLGNRQGGTEAFF. DNA of the CDR3: TGTGCCAGCAGCTTAGGTAACCGACAGGGGGGGACTGAAGCTTTCTTT. This rearrangement joins TRBV13 to TRBJ1-1; 9 bases align to TRBD1. The germline V gene has CDR1 PRHDT and CDR2 FYEKMQ (reference sequence). With 0 bases clipped from V and 5 bases from J, the junction kept 7 bases outside the gene matches. The CDR3 is made up of 16 amino acids.

This rearrangement joins TRBV4-1 to TRBJ2-2; possible D gene TRBD2, 5 bases. This CDR3 contains 16 residues. Trimming left V 0 bases short and J 4 bases short, with 12 bases between. CDR1 is MGHRA and CDR2 is YSYEKL in the germline V gene. This CDR3 is CASSQDPGWGTGELFF. The CDR3 nucleotides read TGCGCCAGCAGCCAAGATCCGGGATGGGGCACCGGGGAGCTGTTTTTT.

The genes are TRBV4-3 and TRBJ2-3; weak D call: TRBD2 (6 bases). CDR1 and CDR2 (germline): LGHNA, YSLEER. V dropped 4 bases and J dropped 3 bases, with 29 bases sitting between them. The CDR3 covers 20 residues. In DNA, the CDR3 is TGCGCCAGCAGCCCATTACCAGTTAGTTCGGGGGAAGGGGCAACAGATACGCAGTATTTT. Translation: CASSPLPVSSGEGATDTQYF.

The chain joins TRBV29-1 to TRBJ1-2; perhaps TRBD1 as D (5 bases). Deletions cut 2 bases from V and 8 bases from J, with 15 bases between. The germline V gene encodes CDR1 SQVTM and CDR2 ANQGSEA. The CDR3 spans 13 residues. For the CDR3, the DNA is TGCAGCGTTGAATGGGGGGATAGGATGGGCTACACCTTC. Its translation: CSVEWGDRMGYTF.

V is TRBV6-4 and J is TRBJ1-4; 9 bases are shared with TRBD1. The J segment lost 7 bases and the V segment lost 6 bases, leaving 6 bases of the junction unmatched. The CDR3 is 14 amino acids. Germline CDR1 reads MRHNA; CDR2 reads SNTAGT. The CDR3 region has the DNA TGTGCCAGCAGGAGGACAGGGGCGAGTGAAAAACTGTTTTTT. It translates to CASRRTGASEKLFF.

This chain joins TRBV5-6 and TRBJ2-1; TRBD2 agrees at 8 bases. With 3 bases clipped from V and 0 bases from J, the junction kept 11 bases outside the gene matches. CDR3 size: 18 residues. Germline CDR1 SGHDT, CDR2 YYEEEE. CDR3 sequence (DNA): TGTGCCAGCAGCTCGGGAGGGAAGGGAGACTACTCCTACAATGAGCAGTTCTTC. Translating it yields CASSSGGKGDYSYNEQFF.

The gene calls are TRBV5-1 and TRBJ2-1; 10 bases fit TRBD1. The CDR3 is 15 amino acids. CDR1 and CDR2 (germline): SGHRS, YFSETQ. V gave up 6 bases and J gave up 6 bases; unmatched junction bases: 9. The CDR3 DNA follows: TGCGCCAGCACCCCACCGGGACAGGGGATCAATGAGCAGTTCTTC. Translated: CASTPPGQGINEQFF.

V usage is TRBV14 and J usage is TRBJ1-2; no definite D call. Germline CDR1 is SGHDN and CDR2 is FVKESK. There are 14 residues in the CDR3. V was cut by 0 bases and J by 8 bases, with 13 bases left in between. The DNA of the CDR3 is TGTGCCAGCAGCCAAGATTGGGTGCCGGGAGGCTACACCTTC. Encoded protein: CASSQDWVPGGYTF.

The chain employs TRBV6-6 and TRBJ2-1; possibly TRBD2 for D (5 bases). The ends were cut back, 5 bases at V and 5 bases at J, with 7 bases in the middle. Germline V gene lookup returns CDR1 MNHNY and CDR2 SVGAGI (reference sequence). The CDR3 length is 12 residues. CDR3 residues: CASSHGDNEQFF. CDR3 DNA sequence: TGTGCCAGCAGTCACGGGGACAATGAGCAGTTCTTC.

The gene calls are TRBV6-6 and TRBJ2-5; perhaps TRBD1 as D (6 bases). Germline lookup yields CDR1 MNHNY and CDR2 SVGAGI (reference sequence). This CDR3 spans 18 amino acids. Trimming left V 5 bases short and J 4 bases short, with 26 bases between. CDR3 DNA sequence: TGTGCCAGCAGTCGCCCACGCGGACAGCTCAATAGGGGAGAGACCCAGTACTTC. It specifies CASSRPRGQLNRGETQYF.

This chain joins TRBV2 and TRBJ2-3; TRBD2 matches 11 bases. The CDR3 covers 15 residues. With V trimmed by 6 bases and J by 3 bases, 5 bases remained unmatched. Germline assignment: CDR1 SNHLY and CDR2 FYNNEI. CDR3 DNA sequence: TGTGCCAGCAGAAAACTAGCGGGGGTAACAGATACGCAGTATTTT. It codes for CASRKLAGVTDTQYF. Full variable domain (remainder filled in from reference TRBV2 and TRBJ2-3): EPEVTQTPSHQVTQMGQEVILRCVPISNHLYFYWYRQILGQKVEFLVSFYNNEISEKSEIFDDQFSVERPDGSNFTLKIRSTKLEDSAMYFCASRKLAGVTDTQYFGPGTRLTVL.

The chain employs TRBV15 and TRBJ1-1, with D perhaps TRBD1 (5 bases). Per germline, CDR1 LNHNV and CDR2 YYDKDF (reference sequence). Trimming cost V 5 bases and J 3 bases, with 10 bases left between them. This CDR3 spans 13 amino acids. The CDR3 region is CATSWPGDTEAFF. The CDR3 DNA reads TGTGCCACCAGCTGGCCGGGGGACACTGAAGCTTTCTTT.

The chain has TRBV7-6 and TRBJ2-3, with D possibly being TRBD2 (5 bases). V lost 4 bases and J 4 bases, leaving 9 bases between the germline ends. This CDR3 has 13 amino acids. Germline V gene lookup returns CDR1 SGHVS and CDR2 FNYEAQ. The CDR3 DNA sequence: TGTGCCAGCAGCTCTCAGGAGGCAGATACGCAGTATTTT. Translated, it gives CASSSQEADTQYF.

This clone was seen only once. V is TRBV5-1 and J is TRBJ2-3; D is perhaps TRBD2 (7 bases). Trimming took off 7 bases at V and 2 bases at J, with 14 bases between the two ends. Per the germline V gene, CDR1 is SGHRS and CDR2 is YFSETQ. The CDR3 sequence is 14 residues long. This chain's CDR3 is CASGEGGPTDTQYF. The CDR3 coding sequence is TGCGCCAGCGGCGAGGGGGGGCCCACAGATACGCAGTATTTT.

This chain links TRBV10-3 with TRBJ1-2; 9 nucleotides line up with TRBD1. Germline CDR1 and CDR2: ENHRY and SYGVKD. V shed 1 base and J 4 bases; nucleotides not matched to a gene: 4. This CDR3 contains 15 residues. The chain's CDR3 is CAISEWGQGSYGYTF. For the CDR3, the DNA is TGTGCCATCAGTGAGTGGGGACAGGGAAGCTATGGCTACACCTTC.

The V gene is TRBV25-1, the J gene TRBJ2-2; 7 bases match TRBD2. This CDR3 region has 14 residues. CDR1 and CDR2 from the germline V gene are MGHDK and SYGVNS. Trimming at V came to 4 bases and at J to 8 bases, leaving 7 bases not matched to a gene. The CDR3 protein is CASSGGLTAGELFF. CDR3 bases: TGTGCCAGCAGTGGGGGACTAACCGCTGGGGAGCTGTTTTTT.

The chain is built from TRBV11-2 and TRBJ1-2, with a tentative D call TRBD1 (5 bases). Germline CDR1 reads SGHAT; CDR2 reads FQNNGV. The CDR3 has 14 residues. V was clipped by 6 bases and J by 5 bases, with 16 bases between them. CDR3 in amino acids: CASSDLGARYGYTF. The CDR3 coding sequence is TGTGCCAGCAGTGACTTAGGGGCAAGATATGGCTACACCTTC.

The chain carries TRBV11-3 and TRBJ2-1; D may be TRBD1 (5 bases). The CDR3 has 15 amino acids. Germline V gene lookup returns CDR1 SGHNT and CDR2 YENEEA. V was clipped by 5 bases and J by 7 bases, with 18 bases between them. The DNA of the CDR3 is TGTGCCAGCAGCCGAGTAGACAGTAAAATTAATGAGCAGTTCTTC. It encodes CASSRVDSKINEQFF.

The V call is TRBV6-2 or TRBV6-3, the J call TRBJ2-3; 9 bases map to TRBD2. The germline V gene encodes CDR1 MNHEY and CDR2 SVGEGT. V lost 0 bases to trimming and J lost 4 bases; unmatched junction nucleotides: 8. This CDR3 has 17 residues. The CDR3 bases are TGTGCCAGCAGTTACTCCATCGGACTAGCGACGGCAGATACGCAGTATTTT. This translates into CASSYSIGLATADTQYF.

Relative to its sample, this clone is large. CDR3 sequence: CASSFGVSYEQYF. The CDR3 nucleotides read TGTGCCAGCAGCTTCGGGGTTTCCTACGAGCAGTACTTC. J is TRBJ2-7 and V is TRBV7-8, with D possibly being TRBD2 (5 bases). CDR1 is SGHVS and CDR2 is FQNEAQ in the germline V gene. V lost 3 bases, J lost 1 base, and 7 bases lay in between. CDR3 length: 13 residues.

V and J are TRBV4-3 and TRBJ2-1; TRBD2 matches at 9 bases. The ends lost 5 bases at V and 2 bases at J; junction bases unmatched: 4. The V gene's germline CDR1 is LGHNA and CDR2 YSLEER. This CDR3 region has 15 residues. CDR3 sequence: CASSIAGDTYNEQFF. CDR3 sequence (DNA): TGCGCCAGCAGCATAGCGGGGGATACCTACAATGAGCAGTTCTTC.

This chain connects TRBV18 to TRBJ1-6; 12 bases are a match to TRBD1. Trimming at V came to 2 bases and at J to 9 bases, leaving 11 bases not matched to a gene. Germline V lookup: CDR1 KGHSH, CDR2 LQKENI. The CDR3 runs 18 residues. The CDR3 sequence is CASSPRPGQGASGSPLHF. The CDR3 DNA reads TGTGCCAGCTCACCAAGACCGGGACAGGGGGCTTCTGGTTCACCCCTCCACTTT.

The J gene is TRBJ2-1, the V gene TRBV7-9; TRBD2 is a possible D gene (7 bases). This CDR3 region has 14 residues. CDR1 is SEHNR, CDR2 FQNEAQ, per germline (reference sequence). The CDR3: CAGGAGPSYNEQFF. The CDR3 region has the DNA TGTGCGGGGGGGGCGGGGCCTTCCTACAATGAGCAGTTCTTC.

This clone showed up just a few times. This rearrangement joins TRBV4-2 to TRBJ1-1; D gene unclear. The CDR3 contains 16 residues. Between the trimmed V and J ends, which lost 1 base and 1 base, there was a span of 13 bases. Germline CDR1 reads LGHNA; CDR2 reads YNFKEQ. CDR3 residues: CASSQGVIQSNTEAFF. CDR3 in DNA: TGTGCCAGCAGCCAAGGTGTTATACAGTCGAACACTGAAGCTTTCTTT.

This clone was counted a few times. V usage is TRBV4-2 and J usage is TRBJ2-4; perhaps TRBD2 as D (5 bases). In germline, CDR1 is LGHNA, CDR2 YNFKEQ. This CDR3 spans 16 amino acids. V was clipped by 0 bases and J by 2 bases, with 11 bases between them. The CDR3 DNA sequence: TGTGCCAGCAGCCAAGAGCCGGGGATAACCAAAAACATTCAGTACTTC. Protein product: CASSQEPGITKNIQYF.